This T cell receptor beta chain was sequenced in a study of identical twins. TCRdb re-derived calls from the 5' RACE reads in MiXCR, one entry per CDR3 protein. The table records a few hundred thousand distinct CDR3 sequences, roughly 9.9% of them present only once. This CDR3 contains 15 residues. J gave up 5 bases and V 0 bases, and 7 bases lay outside the gene matches. Germline V CDR1 and CDR2: SGHRS, YFSETQ. This clonotype was found a few times. A further study also used this sample, focusing on yellow fever vaccine responses in identical twins.

The receptor comes from a woman between 18 and 30 years old in good health. V and J are TRBV5-1 and TRBJ2-7, with 8 bases matching TRBD2. Sequencing used PBMCs. The chain's CDR3 is CASSLGGTSFDEQYF. Here the CDR3 DNA reads TGCGCCAGCAGCTTGGGAGGGACTAGTTTCGACGAGCAGTACTTC. Based on the CDR3 plus reference TRBV5-1 and TRBJ2-7, the full variable domain is KAGVTQTPRYLIKTRGQQVTLSCSPISGHRSVSWYQQTPGQGLQFLFEYFSETQRNKGNFPGRFSGRQFSNSRSEMNVSTLELGDSALYLCASSLGGTSFDEQYFGPGTRLTVT.